Sequencing of this TCR beta chain was carried out in a study of T-cell reconstitution after alpha-beta-depleted transplantation in children. Broader study findings: There were reportedly several hundred expanded graft clones from which alpha-beta T cells came about two months after transplant. The high TCRbeta diversity at day 60 in some patients came from surviving recipient T cells and thymic progenitors.

V shed 0 bases, J shed 6 bases, and the junction held 6 bases outside the gene matches. The germline gives CDR1 LNHDA, CDR2 SQIVND (reference sequence). This CDR3 region has 18 residues. This clonotype was seen a handful of times. As yet, its antigen is unknown. A library of TCRbeta sequences, prepared with unique molecular identifiers, was generated. TCRdb reprocessed the PCR reads via MiXCR and lists one record per CDR3 protein. This table has roughly 100,000 distinct CDR3 sequences, 7% to 8% appearing once. The TCR comes from a boy younger than 10 with acute lymphoblastic leukemia, due to receive a stem cell transplant. This specimen consisted of PBMCs, obtained before TCRalphabeta/CD19-depleted stem cell transplant. This chain uses TRBV19 with TRBJ2-1; 15 bases align to TRBD2. The CDR3 loop is CASSIEPGLAGGRNEQFF. The CDR3 nucleotides are TGTGCCAGTAGTATAGAGCCGGGACTAGCGGGGGGCCGCAATGAGCAGTTCTTC.